This is a list of T cell receptor beta chains from one sample in a study of control samples from healthy donors and cancer patients. Sequencing was performed with immunoSEQ multiplex PCR; in TCRdb, only in-frame clones are kept and a portion is missing. The sample has under 60,000 clones, roughly 92% seen once; the top ten hold 23%. The material sequenced was PBMCs. Receptors were obtained from a woman in her forties or fifties with head and neck cancer. The CDR3 runs from the conserved cysteine through the conserved F or W. The D gene is left open where the match is weak. Expanded clones get a size class; other rows say once, few or many, or leave the size out.

size	length	V	J	D	CDR3	DNA
.	16	TRBV14	TRBJ1-3	.	CASSQPGLSSGNTIYF	TGTGCCAGCAGCCAACCTGGACTGAGCTCTGGAAACACCATATATTTT
.	20	TRBV28	TRBJ1-1	.	CASSPINSAGTYDMNTEAFF	TGTGCCAGCAGCCCAATCAACTCCGCCGGGACATATGACATGAACACTGAAGCTTTCTTT
.	15	TRBV25-1	TRBJ2-7	.	CASSDVDRHLGEQYF	TGTGCCAGCAGTGACGTCGACCGCCACTTGGGAGAGCAGTACTTC
.	14	TRBV27	TRBJ1-1	.	CASNTRVLNTEAFF	TGTGCCAGCAATACCAGGGTTTTGAACACTGAAGCTTTCTTT
.	13	TRBV28	TRBJ1-2	.	CASQQKGDYGYTF	TGTGCCTCTCAACAGAAAGGGGACTATGGCTACACCTTC
.	15	TRBV24-1	TRBJ1-5	.	CATSEGTASNQPQHF	TGTGCCACCTCGGAGGGAACAGCCAGCAATCAGCCCCAGCATTTT
.	15	TRBV19	TRBJ2-2	TRBD1	CASSTATGPTGELFF	TGTGCCAGTAGTACCGCGACAGGGCCCACCGGGGAGCTGTTTTTT
.	14	TRBV5-1	TRBJ1-1	.	CASSLEGWNTEAFF	TGCGCCAGCAGCTTGGAGGGCTGGAACACTGAAGCTTTCTTT
.	12	TRBV11-2	TRBJ2-3	.	CASSFQPDTQYF	TGTGCCAGCAGCTTTCAGCCAGATACGCAGTATTTT
few	15	TRBV6-5	TRBJ1-4	.	CASSYSPPGAEKLFF	TGTGCCAGCAGTTACTCACCCCCAGGGGCTGAAAAACTGTTTTTT
.	14	TRBV30	TRBJ1-2	.	CAWSVSSGTYGYTF	TGTGCCTGGAGTGTTTCGTCAGGGACCTATGGCTACACCTTC
.	14	TRBV11-3	TRBJ2-3	.	CASSLEATADTQYF	TGTGCCAGCAGCTTAGAGGCAACTGCAGATACGCAGTATTTT
.	15	TRBV5-1	TRBJ2-7	TRBD2	CASSLALGGSGEQYF	TGCGCCAGCAGCTTGGCCCTGGGGGGGTCTGGCGAGCAGTACTTC
once	13	TRBV19	TRBJ1-1	.	CASSIVEGTEAFF	TGTGCCAGTAGTATAGTAGAGGGCACTGAAGCTTTCTTT
.	15	TRBV5-1	TRBJ2-3	.	CASSNRDFLTDTQYF	TGCGCCAGCAGCAACCGGGACTTTCTCACAGATACGCAGTATTTT
.	12	TRBV18	TRBJ2-5	.	CASSRFGETQYF	TGTGCCAGCTCACGGTTCGGTGAGACCCAGTACTTC
.	14	TRBV27	TRBJ1-2	TRBD1	CASRGDSTNYGYTF	TGTGCCAGCAGGGGGGACAGTACCAACTATGGCTACACCTTC
.	19	TRBV15	TRBJ2-7	TRBD2	CATSRDKLAGSKPLYEQYF	TGTGCCACCAGCAGAGATAAGCTAGCGGGTTCTAAACCCTTATACGAGCAGTACTTC
.	17	TRBV28	TRBJ1-2	TRBD1	CASSFGDRGLINYGYTF	TGTGCCAGCAGTTTTGGTGACAGGGGCCTGATTAACTATGGCTACACCTTC
.	15	TRBV6-5	TRBJ2-1	.	CASSLHAGGIYEQFF	TGTGCCAGCAGTTTGCATGCGGGCGGGATCTATGAGCAGTTCTTC
.	15	TRBV6-5	TRBJ2-2	TRBD2	CATSLGLANTGELFF	TGTGCCACCTCCCTGGGACTAGCGAACACCGGGGAGCTGTTTTTT
.	11	TRBV5-1	TRBJ1-1	.	CASSEGVEAFF	TGCGCCAGCAGCGAGGGGGTAGAAGCTTTCTTT
.	13	TRBV3-1/TRBV3-2	TRBJ1-1	.	CASSQFLNTEAFF	TGTGCCAGCAGCCAGTTCCTGAACACTGAAGCTTTCTTT
.	13	TRBV15	TRBJ1-2	.	CATSPTGWDGYTF	TGTGCCACCAGCCCTACAGGGTGGGATGGCTACACCTTC
.	14	TRBV9	TRBJ1-5	.	CASSKGVSNQPQHF	TGTGCCAGCAGCAAGGGGGTTAGCAATCAGCCCCAGCATTTT
.	14	TRBV28	TRBJ2-1	TRBD1	CASSSLGTGGEQFF	TGTGCCAGCAGTTCCCTCGGGACAGGGGGCGAGCAGTTCTTC
.	18	TRBV2	TRBJ2-7	TRBD1	CASRETGTGGEAGYEQYF	TGTGCCAGCAGGGAAACCGGGACAGGGGGCGAGGCTGGCTACGAGCAGTACTTC
.	13	TRBV4-2	TRBJ2-3	.	CASSQDRRDTQYF	TGTGCCAGCAGCCAAGACCGGCGAGATACGCAGTATTTT
.	14	TRBV5-1	TRBJ2-3	TRBD1	CASSKDRVTDTQYF	TGCGCCAGCAGCAAGGACAGGGTCACAGATACGCAGTATTTT
.	16	TRBV3-1/TRBV3-2	TRBJ1-4	TRBD1	CASSQEYGTGNEKLFF	TGTGCCAGCAGCCAAGAATACGGGACAGGCAATGAAAAACTGTTTTTT
.	14	TRBV19	TRBJ2-6	.	CASTAPGGANVLTF	TGTGCCTCAACGGCCCCGGGGGGGGCCAACGTCCTGACTTTC
once	12	TRBV2	TRBJ2-1	.	CASEQGYNEQFF	TGTGCCAGTGAACAGGGTTACAATGAGCAGTTCTTC
.	16	TRBV10-3	TRBJ2-7	TRBD2	CAISLGLAGSSYEQYF	TGTGCCATCAGTCTCGGACTAGCGGGGAGCTCCTACGAGCAGTACTTC
.	14	TRBV28	TRBJ1-1	.	CASIPRGVLTEAFF	TGTGCCAGCATCCCCCGTGGGGTGTTGACTGAAGCTTTCTTT
.	14	TRBV29-1	TRBJ2-7	.	CSVGSHSVESEQYF	TGCAGCGTTGGGTCCCATTCAGTAGAATCCGAGCAGTACTTC
.	16	TRBV11-3	TRBJ2-3	.	CASSLGTSGRADTQYF	TGTGCCAGCAGCTTAGGTACCAGCGGTCGTGCGGATACGCAGTATTTT
.	13	TRBV6-5	TRBJ2-7	.	CASSPLTTYEQYF	TGTGCCAGCAGCCCCCTGACTACTTACGAGCAGTACTTC
.	14	TRBV10-3	TRBJ1-2	TRBD1	CAITPDREAYGYTF	TGTGCCATCACTCCGGACAGGGAGGCCTATGGCTACACCTTC
.	15	TRBV23-1	TRBJ2-2	.	CASSQEKENTGELFF	TGCGCCAGCAGTCAAGAGAAGGAGAACACCGGGGAGCTGTTTTTT
.	13	TRBV3-1/TRBV3-2	TRBJ2-7	.	CASSQAQTGEQYF	TGTGCCAGCAGCCAAGCACAAACGGGCGAGCAGTACTTC
.	14	TRBV11-2	TRBJ2-2	.	CASSSQLNTGELFF	TGTGCCAGCAGCTCCCAACTAAACACCGGGGAGCTGTTTTTT
.	16	TRBV28	TRBJ1-2	TRBD1	CASSPTGVLANYGYTF	TGTGCCAGCAGCCCGACAGGGGTACTAGCTAACTATGGCTACACCTTC
once	12	TRBV3-1/TRBV3-2	TRBJ2-5	.	CATAGDRVTQYF	TGTGCCACCGCGGGTGATCGGGTGACCCAGTACTTC
once	13	TRBV7-2	TRBJ2-1	TRBD1	CASSLAGGNEQFF	TGTGCCAGCAGCCTCGCAGGGGGCAATGAGCAGTTCTTC
.	17	TRBV4-2	TRBJ2-3	TRBD2	CASSQEASGGARDTQYF	TGTGCCAGCAGCCAAGAGGCTAGCGGGGGGGCGAGGGATACGCAGTATTTT
.	15	TRBV5-1	TRBJ2-3	.	CASSLRVAGTDTQYF	TGCGCCAGCAGCTTAAGAGTTGCAGGCACAGATACGCAGTATTTT
once	16	TRBV5-1	TRBJ2-4	.	CASSMEGGLAKNIQYF	TGCGCCAGCAGCATGGAAGGGGGTCTGGCCAAAAACATTCAGTACTTC
.	16	TRBV7-9	TRBJ2-1	.	CASSRLRAGSNNEQFF	TGTGCCAGCAGCCGTTTACGGGCAGGGAGCAACAATGAGCAGTTCTTC